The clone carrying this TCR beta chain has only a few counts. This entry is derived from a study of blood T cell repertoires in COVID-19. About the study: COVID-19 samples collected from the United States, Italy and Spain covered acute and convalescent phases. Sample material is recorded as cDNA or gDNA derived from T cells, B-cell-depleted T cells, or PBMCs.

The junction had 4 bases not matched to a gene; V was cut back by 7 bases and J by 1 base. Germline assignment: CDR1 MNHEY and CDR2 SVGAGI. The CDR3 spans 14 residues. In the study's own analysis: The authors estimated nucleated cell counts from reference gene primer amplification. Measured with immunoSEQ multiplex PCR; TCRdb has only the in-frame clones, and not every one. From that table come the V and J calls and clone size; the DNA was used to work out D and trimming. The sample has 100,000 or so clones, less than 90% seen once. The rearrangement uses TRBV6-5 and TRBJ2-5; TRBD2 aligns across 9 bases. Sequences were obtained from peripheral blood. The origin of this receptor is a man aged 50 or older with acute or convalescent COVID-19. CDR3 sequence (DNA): TGTGCCAGCAAGTTAGCGGGAGCCCAAGAGACCCAGTACTTC. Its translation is CASKLAGAQETQYF.